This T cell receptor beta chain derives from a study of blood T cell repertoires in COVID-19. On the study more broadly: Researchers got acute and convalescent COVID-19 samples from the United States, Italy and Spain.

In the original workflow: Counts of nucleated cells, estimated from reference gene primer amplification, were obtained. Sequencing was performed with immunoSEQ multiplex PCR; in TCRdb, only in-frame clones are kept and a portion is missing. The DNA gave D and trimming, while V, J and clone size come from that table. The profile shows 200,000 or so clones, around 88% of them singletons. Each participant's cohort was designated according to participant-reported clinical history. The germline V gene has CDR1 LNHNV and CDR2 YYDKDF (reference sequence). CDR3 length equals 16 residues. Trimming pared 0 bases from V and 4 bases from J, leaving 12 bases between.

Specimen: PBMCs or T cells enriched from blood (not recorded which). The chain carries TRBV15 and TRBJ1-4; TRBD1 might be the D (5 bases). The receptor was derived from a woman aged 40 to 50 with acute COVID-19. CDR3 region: CATSRDIGAINEKLFF. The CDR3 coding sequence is TGTGCCACCAGCAGAGACATAGGGGCTATTAATGAAAAACTGTTTTTT.